This entry is about one T cell receptor (beta chain). The data are from a study of T cell responses to AZD1222 COVID-19 vaccine. Per germline, CDR1 ENHRY and CDR2 SYGVKD. The V gene end was trimmed by 3 bases and the J gene end by 3 bases; junction bases not matched to a gene: 6. The CDR3 has 15 amino acids. TCRdb keeps only in-frame clones here, not all; method: immunoSEQ multiplex PCR. The sample contains more than 95,000 clones, more than 75% of which appear only once. The sample in question was peripheral blood, obtained 28 days after the second AZD1222 dose. V and J are TRBV10-3 and TRBJ1-2; the match to TRBD1 covers 8 bases. The receptor's source is an adult who received the AZD1222 COVID-19 vaccine. The CDR3 nucleotides are TGTGCCATCAGTGATGGGGACAGGACCCACTATGGCTACACCTTC. Encoded protein: CAISDGDRTHYGYTF.